The next 3 T cell receptor beta chains were all read from a single sample in a study of OX40 agonist ivuxolimab in advanced cancers. TCRdb keeps only in-frame clones here, not all; method: immunoSEQ multiplex PCR. The sample records about 23,000 clones, around 84% being singletons. This material consisted of CD4+ or CD8+ T cells sorted from blood, taken in a trial of the OX40 agonist ivuxolimab. The receptors here all came from an adult with an advanced solid tumor such as melanoma, head and neck, liver or kidney cancer.

This clone came up a few times. The chain links TRBV10-3 to TRBJ2-7, with 7 bases that match TRBD1. CDR1 ENHRY and CDR2 SYGVKD come from the germline V gene. J was trimmed by 1 base and V by 0 bases; bases with no gene match: 3. The CDR3 extends over 15 amino acids. CDR3 sequence: CAISESPGQSYEQYF. In DNA form, the CDR3 reads TGTGCCATCAGTGAGTCCCCGGGACAGTCCTACGAGCAGTACTTC.

The V call is TRBV7-8, the J call TRBJ2-7; D perhaps matches TRBD1 (6 bases). Per the germline V gene, CDR1 is SGHVS and CDR2 is FQNEAQ. The CDR3 length is 14 residues. Trimming cost V 5 bases and J 5 bases, with 16 bases left between them. The CDR3 loop reads CASSLQPAGDEQYF. The CDR3 DNA reads TGTGCCAGCAGCCTTCAACCTGCAGGGGACGAGCAGTACTTC.

The rearrangement joins TRBV12-5 to TRBJ2-1; D gene ambiguous. Per the germline V gene, CDR1 is LGHNT and CDR2 is FRNRAP. The CDR3 has 12 amino acids. Trimming cost V 6 bases and J 2 bases, with 5 bases left between them. The CDR3: CASGSTYNEQFF. The DNA of the CDR3 is TGTGCTAGTGGGTCCACCTACAATGAGCAGTTCTTC.